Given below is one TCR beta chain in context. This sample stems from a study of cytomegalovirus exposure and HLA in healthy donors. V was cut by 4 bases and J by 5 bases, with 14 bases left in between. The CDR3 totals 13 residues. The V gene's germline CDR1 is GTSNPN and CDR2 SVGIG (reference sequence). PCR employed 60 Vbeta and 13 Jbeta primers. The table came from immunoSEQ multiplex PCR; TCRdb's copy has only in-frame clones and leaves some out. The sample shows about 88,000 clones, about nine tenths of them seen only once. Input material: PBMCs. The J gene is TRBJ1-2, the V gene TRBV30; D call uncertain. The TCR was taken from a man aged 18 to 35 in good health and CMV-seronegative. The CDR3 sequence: CAWTSGNPYGYTF. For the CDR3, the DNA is TGTGCCTGGACGTCGGGTAACCCTTATGGCTACACCTTC. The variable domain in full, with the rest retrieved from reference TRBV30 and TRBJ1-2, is SQTIHQWPATLVQPVGSPLSLECTVEGTSNPNLYWYRQAAGRGLQLLFYSVGIGQISSEVPQNLSASRPQDRQFILSSKKLLLSDSGFYLCAWTSGNPYGYTFGSGTRLTVV.